The 26 T cell receptor beta chains listed next were all sequenced from one sample in a study of T cell responses to AZD1222 COVID-19 vaccine. The protocol was immunoSEQ multiplex PCR, while the TCRdb copy is restricted to in-frame clones and leaves out a portion. The sample shows about 140,000 clones, about 91% of them seen only once. Sample: peripheral blood, taken on day 0 of AZD1222 vaccination. The receptors derive from an adult in good health.

J is TRBJ2-2 and V is TRBV27, with TRBD2 matching over 7 bases. Germline V CDR1 and CDR2: MNHEY, SMNVEV (reference sequence). This CDR3 has 17 residues. V was pared by 4 bases and J by 7 bases, with 15 bases of the junction left unmatched. CDR3 protein: CASSSPSGTGFDGELFF. Here the CDR3 DNA reads TGTGCCAGCAGTTCCCCAAGCGGGACCGGGTTTGACGGGGAGCTGTTTTTT.

Regarding this clone: Since the CDR3 does not end with the conserved phenylalanine or tryptophan, this likely comes from a read error. The DNA is omitted, as the CDR3 cannot be located on it reliably, and the CDR3 follows TCRdb's listing. This sequence joins TRBV28 and TRBJ1-2; TRBD1 is taken as the D call from the table, unchecked against the DNA. Germline V gene lookup returns CDR1 MDHEN and CDR2 SYDVKM. Ends included, the CDR3 has 11 residues. The CDR3 loop is CASGAGGGRAL.

V is TRBV10-1 and J is TRBJ1-1; D unresolved. Germline CDR1 is WNHNN and CDR2 is SYGVQD (reference sequence). V was cut by 2 bases and J by 1 base, with 5 bases left in between. The CDR3 runs 13 residues. CDR3 DNA: TGCGCCAGCAGTGAGGGACCGAACACTGAAGCTTTCTTT. Protein: CASSEGPNTEAFF.

The chain combines TRBV13 with TRBJ2-7; 8 bases fit TRBD2. V lost 0 bases to trimming and J lost 0 bases; unmatched junction nucleotides: 1. This CDR3 region has 15 residues. Germline CDR1 reads PRHDT; CDR2 reads FYEKMQ (reference sequence). Here the CDR3 reads CASSLGLAGSYEQYF. As DNA, the CDR3 is TGTGCCAGCAGCTTAGGCCTAGCGGGCTCCTACGAGCAGTACTTC.

The chain employs TRBV24-1 and TRBJ2-5, with TRBD2 matching 9 bases. V was pared by 10 bases and J by 2 bases, with 7 bases of the junction left unmatched. CDR1 KGHDR and CDR2 SFDVKD come from the germline V gene. The CDR3 contains 14 residues. The CDR3 loop is CATAAGGDQETQYF. CDR3 DNA: TGTGCCACGGCCGCGGGGGGGGATCAAGAGACCCAGTACTTC.

V and J are TRBV15 and TRBJ2-5; 10 bases are shared with TRBD2. J lost 1 base, V lost 2 bases, and 7 bases had no gene match. The CDR3 spans 17 residues. Germline V CDR1 and CDR2: LNHNV, YYDKDF (reference sequence). The CDR3 spells CATSRLSSGGIQETQYF. CDR3 DNA sequence: TGTGCCACCAGCAGATTGTCTAGCGGGGGTATCCAAGAGACCCAGTACTTC.

The chain joins TRBV30 to TRBJ1-2, with TRBD1 matching 10 bases. Germline assignment: CDR1 GTSNPN and CDR2 SVGIG (reference sequence). The CDR3 is made up of 15 amino acids. The trim removed 3 bases at V and 7 bases at J, leaving 11 bases unmatched. CDR3 sequence (DNA): TGTGCCTGGAGCCAGTGGACAGGGGGTATAGGTGGCTACACCTTC. Its protein is CAWSQWTGGIGGYTF.

This clone came up once. This chain uses TRBV5-1 with TRBJ2-3; 9 positions agree with TRBD2. Germline V gives CDR1 SGHRS, CDR2 YFSETQ. With 1 base clipped from V and 3 bases from J, the junction kept 3 bases outside the gene matches. The CDR3 has 15 residues. CDR3 in DNA: TGCGCCAGCAGCTTGCTCGGACTAGCGACAGATACGCAGTATTTT. Translation: CASSLLGLATDTQYF.

The gene calls are TRBV7-6 and TRBJ1-2; the D is unclear. V was pared by 7 bases and J by 0 bases, with 9 bases between. CDR3 size: 13 residues. Germline CDR1 SGHVS, CDR2 FNYEAQ. The DNA of the CDR3 is TGTGCCAGCACGCCCGGCCCTAACTATGGCTACACCTTC. It is translated as CASTPGPNYGYTF. Based on the CDR3 plus reference TRBV7-6 and TRBJ1-2, the full variable domain is GAGVSQSPRYKVTKRGQDVALRCDPISGHVSLYWYRQALGQGPEFLTYFNYEAQQDKSGLPNDRFSAERPEGSISTLTIQRTEQRDSAMYRCASTPGPNYGYTFGSGTRLTVV.

The V call is TRBV4-3, the J call TRBJ2-5, with D hard to call. The CDR3 is 13 amino acids. Germline-derived CDR1 and CDR2 are LGHNA and YSLEER. The ends were cut back, 0 bases at V and 1 base at J, with 3 bases in the middle. CDR3 residues: CASSQDFQETQYF. The CDR3 nucleotides read TGCGCCAGCAGCCAAGATTTCCAAGAGACCCAGTACTTC.

The CDR3 sequence: CAWSFRWGRTSDTQYF. The CDR3 DNA reads TGTGCCTGGAGTTTTCGGTGGGGCCGCACATCAGATACGCAGTATTTT. The rearrangement links TRBV30 to TRBJ2-3; tentatively, D is TRBD1 (5 bases). Per germline, CDR1 GTSNPN and CDR2 SVGIG (reference sequence). With 2 bases removed from V and 4 bases from J, the gap between germline ends came to 19 bases. The CDR3 length is 16 residues. Drawing the rest from reference TRBV30 and TRBJ2-3, the complete variable domain is SQTIHQWPATLVQPVGSPLSLECTVEGTSNPNLYWYRQAAGRGLQLLFYSVGIGQISSEVPQNLSASRPQDRQFILSSKKLLLSDSGFYLCAWSFRWGRTSDTQYFGPGTRLTVL.

This chain connects TRBV5-5 to TRBJ1-1, with 7 positions matching TRBD1. The germline V gene has CDR1 SGHKS and CDR2 YYEKEE (reference sequence). The CDR3 has 14 residues. J was trimmed by 7 bases and V by 0 bases; bases with no gene match: 6. The CDR3 sequence: CASSLETGFGEAFF. The CDR3 DNA follows: TGTGCCAGCAGCTTGGAGACAGGGTTTGGTGAAGCTTTCTTT.

V gene TRBV30 combines with J gene TRBJ2-7; no clear D. CDR1 and CDR2 (germline): GTSNPN, SVGIG (reference sequence). V was pared by 4 bases and J by 2 bases, with 21 bases between. This CDR3 has 16 residues. CDR3 in amino acids: CAWILSGLLTPYEQYF. CDR3 sequence (DNA): TGTGCCTGGATTCTCTCCGGGCTCCTCACACCCTACGAGCAGTACTTC.

This chain links TRBV3-1 (or the pseudogene TRBV3-2) with TRBJ2-1; D is unresolved. Germline-derived CDR1 and CDR2 are LGHDT and YNNKEL (reference sequence). The length of the CDR3 is 14 residues. Trimming removed 7 bases at V and 7 bases at J, with 17 bases between. The CDR3 sequence: CASTPGVRMNEQFF. CDR3 in DNA: TGTGCCAGCACCCCCGGCGTCAGGATGAATGAGCAGTTCTTC.

The V call is TRBV5-1, the J call TRBJ2-3; D possibly uses TRBD1 or TRBD2 (5 bases each). V was cut by 4 bases and J by 7 bases, with 16 bases left in between. CDR1 is SGHRS and CDR2 is YFSETQ in the germline V gene. This CDR3 contains 14 residues. The CDR3 region has the DNA TGCGCCAGCAGCCAGGGCGGTAGCGACCATACGCAGTATTTT. This encodes CASSQGGSDHTQYF. The full variable domain, its missing parts supplied by reference TRBV5-1 and TRBJ2-3, is KAGVTQTPRYLIKTRGQQVTLSCSPISGHRSVSWYQQTPGQGLQFLFEYFSETQRNKGNFPGRFSGRQFSNSRSEMNVSTLELGDSALYLCASSQGGSDHTQYFGPGTRLTVL.

The J gene is TRBJ2-3, the V gene TRBV5-5; D not certain. From germline, CDR1 is SGHKS and CDR2 YYEKEE (reference sequence). Trimming cost V 5 bases and J 5 bases, with 9 bases left between them. The CDR3 contains 12 residues. In DNA form, the CDR3 reads TGTGCCAGCAGTCGAGAGCTAGATACGCAGTATTTT. It specifies CASSRELDTQYF.

The CDR3 DNA follows: TGTGCCAGCAGCACCCGGACTAGCGGGAGGCTAGATACGCAGTATTTT. It specifies CASSTRTSGRLDTQYF. The chain is built from TRBV13 and TRBJ2-3; 14 bases line up with TRBD2. V lost 5 bases to trimming and J lost 5 bases; unmatched junction nucleotides: 6. CDR1 PRHDT and CDR2 FYEKMQ come from the germline V gene (reference sequence). The length of the CDR3 is 16 residues. The whole variable domain, remainder taken from reference TRBV13 and TRBJ2-3, is AAGVIQSPRHLIKEKRETATLKCYPIPRHDTVYWYQQGPGQDPQFLISFYEKMQSDKGSIPDRFSAQQFSDYHSELNMSSLELGDSALYFCASSTRTSGRLDTQYFGPGTRLTVL.

V gene TRBV5-5 combines with J gene TRBJ2-5; 7 bases agree with TRBD1. Germline V gene lookup returns CDR1 SGHKS and CDR2 YYEKEE (reference sequence). This CDR3 contains 15 residues. With 0 bases clipped from V and 5 bases from J, the junction kept 7 bases outside the gene matches. CDR3 DNA sequence: TGTGCCAGCAGCTTGGTGGGGCAGGGGGTTGAGACCCAGTACTTC. As protein: CASSLVGQGVETQYF.

This clone was detected once. The chain has TRBV5-1 and TRBJ2-3; D is perhaps TRBD1 or TRBD2 (6 bases each). V was shortened by 2 bases and J by 4 bases, with 14 bases between the two germline ends. The CDR3 totals 15 residues. The germline V gene encodes CDR1 SGHRS and CDR2 YFSETQ. This CDR3 reads CASSLMSGAPDTQYF. Here the CDR3 DNA reads TGCGCCAGCAGCTTAATGTCGGGGGCCCCAGATACGCAGTATTTT.

V and J are TRBV11-3 and TRBJ2-3; D might be TRBD2 (6 bases). Deletions cut 1 base from V and 2 bases from J, with 13 bases between. The CDR3 covers 16 residues. Germline assignment: CDR1 SGHNT and CDR2 YENEEA. In DNA, the CDR3 is TGTGCCAGCAGCTTAGGTCCTAGCGAAACCACAGATACGCAGTATTTT. Amino acid sequence: CASSLGPSETTDTQYF.

The chain joins TRBV27 to TRBJ1-1; D gene ambiguous. This CDR3 has 12 amino acids. V gave up 7 bases and J gave up 4 bases, with 10 bases separating them. The germline V gene has CDR1 MNHEY and CDR2 SMNVEV (reference sequence). CDR3 bases: TGTGCCAGCAAATCACAGCTCACTGAAGCTTTCTTT. Translation: CASKSQLTEAFF.

The rearrangement links TRBV7-2 to TRBJ1-2, with 11 bases that match TRBD1. The germline gives CDR1 SGHTA, CDR2 FQGNSA. Trimming removed 5 bases from V and 8 bases from J; junction bases left unmatched: 7. The CDR3 contains 14 residues. The CDR3 spells CASSPRTGGVGYTF. The CDR3 DNA follows: TGTGCCAGCAGCCCACGGACAGGGGGCGTCGGCTACACCTTC.

This clone was observed once. The chain is built from TRBV30 and TRBJ1-2; D is ambiguous. Germline V gene lookup returns CDR1 GTSNPN and CDR2 SVGIG (reference sequence). Trimming removed 4 bases from V and 0 bases from J, with 6 bases in between. The CDR3 sequence is 12 residues long. The CDR3 DNA follows: TGTGCCTGGATGGCAACTAACTATGGCTACACCTTC. Protein sequence: CAWMATNYGYTF.

In DNA form, the CDR3 reads TGTGCCAGTGGGGGACAGGGGGGCAATCAGCCCCAGCATTTT. This codes for CASGGQGGNQPQHF. The V call is TRBV19, the J call TRBJ1-5; TRBD1 matches 11 bases. V lost 8 bases to trimming and J lost 2 bases; unmatched junction nucleotides: 2. The length of the CDR3 is 14 residues. Germline CDR1 and CDR2: LNHDA and SQIVND (reference sequence).

This chain joins TRBV11-3 and TRBJ2-3, with D tentatively TRBD2 (5 bases). From germline, CDR1 is SGHNT and CDR2 YENEEA. V dropped 5 bases and J dropped 2 bases, with 8 bases sitting between them. CDR3 length: 13 residues. CDR3 amino acids: CASSMRDTDTQYF. In nucleotides, the CDR3 is TGTGCCAGCAGCATGAGGGACACAGATACGCAGTATTTT.

The chain joins TRBV27 to TRBJ1-1; D remains ambiguous. The CDR3 covers 15 residues. Germline V lookup: CDR1 MNHEY, CDR2 SMNVEV (reference sequence). Trimming cost V 6 bases and J 0 bases, with 14 bases left between them. The CDR3 DNA reads TGTGCCAGCAGGTTAAAACAGACCATGAACACTGAAGCTTTCTTT. Translating gives CASRLKQTMNTEAFF.